This T cell receptor beta chain was recovered during a study of shared T cell receptors in the human thymus. Data came from immunoSEQ multiplex PCR; TCRdb stores just in-frame clones and leaves some out. The sample has under 700,000 clones, 78% seen once. These data were also reused for a study on human thymus T cells. That study reports: It was from resections taken during corrective heart surgery that the thymus tissue came. Blood and thymic repertoires both appeared biased in V and J gene usage.

The receptor's source is a boy in the first two years of life with a congenital heart defect. Sequenced sample: thymocytes.

The CDR3 sequence is CASMKDRGNTEAFF. The CDR3 coding sequence is TGTGCCAGCATGAAAGACAGGGGGAACACTGAAGCTTTCTTT. The chain joins TRBV6-1 to TRBJ1-1, with TRBD1 matching 8 bases. After removal of 7 bases from V and 1 base from J, the junction contained 5 bases not matched to a gene. In germline, CDR1 is MNHNS, CDR2 SASEGT. This CDR3 is built from 14 residues.